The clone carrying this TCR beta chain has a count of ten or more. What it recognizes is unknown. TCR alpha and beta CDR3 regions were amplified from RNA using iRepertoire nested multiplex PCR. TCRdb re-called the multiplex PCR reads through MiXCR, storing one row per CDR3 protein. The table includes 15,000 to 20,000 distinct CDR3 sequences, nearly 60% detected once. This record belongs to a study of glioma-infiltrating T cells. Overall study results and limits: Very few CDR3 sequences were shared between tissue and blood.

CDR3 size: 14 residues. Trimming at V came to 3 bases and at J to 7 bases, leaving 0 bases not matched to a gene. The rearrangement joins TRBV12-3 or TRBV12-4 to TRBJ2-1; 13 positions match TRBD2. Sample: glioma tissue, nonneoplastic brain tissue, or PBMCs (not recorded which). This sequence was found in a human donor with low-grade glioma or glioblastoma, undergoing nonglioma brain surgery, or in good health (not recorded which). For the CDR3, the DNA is TGTGCCAGCAGTTTGACTAGCGGGAGGAATGAGCAGTTCTTC. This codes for CASSLTSGRNEQFF.